These T cell receptor beta chains were read from a single sample in a study of blood T cell repertoires in COVID-19. Profiled with immunoSEQ multiplex PCR; TCRdb holds only in-frame clones, not every one. This table has tens of thousands of clones, 80% to 95% appearing once. Sequencing was done on a sample of peripheral blood. The receptors derive from a man in his fifties or sixties with active COVID-19. Both conserved end residues are part of each CDR3. A D gene is named only where the DNA matches it firmly. A clone size is listed for some rows: how often the clone was seen (once, few, many), or a class if it is expanded.

-	TRBV5-1	TRBD1	TRBJ1-1	CASSLGTGKVEAFF	TGCGCCAGCAGCTTGGGGACAGGGAAGGTTGAAGCTTTCTTT
-	TRBV11-3	TRBD2	TRBJ2-3	CASSHRLAGVSDTQYF	TGTGCCAGCAGCCACCGACTAGCGGGGGTCTCAGATACGCAGTATTTT
-	TRBV6-2/TRBV6-3	TRBD1	TRBJ2-5	CASSQGQGATWALLETQYF	TGTGCCAGCAGCCAGGGACAGGGGGCCACCTGGGCTTTACTGGAGACCCAGTACTTC
-	TRBV2	-	TRBJ2-2	CASSFEGIPGELFF	TGTGCCAGCAGTTTCGAGGGAATCCCCGGGGAGCTGTTTTTT
-	TRBV5-1	TRBD2	TRBJ2-3	CASSLGSEWRERDTQYF	TGCGCCAGCAGCTTGGGCTCCGAGTGGCGGGAGAGAGATACGCAGTATTTT
-	TRBV6-4	TRBD2	TRBJ2-3	CASEETSGSSTDTQYF	TGTGCCAGCGAGGAGACTAGCGGTTCTAGCACAGATACGCAGTATTTT
-	TRBV19	TRBD1	TRBJ2-7	CASSLPGGQGLYEQYF	TGTGCCAGTAGCTTACCCGGGGGACAGGGGCTTTACGAGCAGTACTTC
-	TRBV10-3	TRBD1	TRBJ2-7	CAISETNSGTANNYEQYF	TGTGCCATCAGTGAGACCAACTCGGGGACAGCCAACAACTACGAGCAGTACTTC
-	TRBV7-9	-	TRBJ1-1	CASSLKGGATEAFF	TGTGCCAGCAGCTTAAAAGGGGGGGCCACTGAAGCTTTCTTT
-	TRBV4-1	-	TRBJ1-1	CASSQDPTPFGNTEAFF	TGCGCCAGCAGCCAAGATCCAACACCCTTTGGGAACACTGAAGCTTTCTTT
-	TRBV3-1/TRBV3-2	TRBD1	TRBJ2-5	CASSPKVRSGGLRGETQYF	TGTGCCAGCAGCCCAAAGGTTCGCTCAGGGGGCTTGAGAGGAGAGACCCAGTACTTC
-	TRBV7-8	TRBD1	TRBJ1-1	CASSLGTANTEAFF	TGTGCCAGCAGCCTTGGGACAGCGAACACTGAAGCTTTCTTT
-	TRBV3-1/TRBV3-2	-	TRBJ1-1	CASSQVRGDTEAFF	TGTGCCAGCAGCCAAGTCAGGGGAGACACTGAAGCTTTCTTT
-	TRBV6-1	TRBD1	TRBJ2-5	CASSEFGTGQYF	TGTGCCAGCAGTGAATTCGGGACAGGCCAGTACTTC
-	TRBV5-1	-	TRBJ2-2	CASSFSLDTGELFF	TGCGCCAGCAGCTTTTCCCTCGACACCGGGGAGCTGTTTTTT
-	TRBV12-3/TRBV12-4	-	TRBJ1-5	CASSPDRNQPQHF	TGTGCCAGCAGCCCTGACAGAAATCAGCCCCAGCATTTT
once	TRBV7-2	-	TRBJ2-7	CASRPVVMYEQYF	TGTGCCAGCAGGCCCGTAGTAATGTACGAGCAGTACTTC
-	TRBV2	-	TRBJ1-4	CASSVAPDDIFFPNEKLFF	TGTGCCAGCAGTGTAGCGCCAGATGACATTTTTTTTCCTAATGAAAAACTGTTTTTT
-	TRBV6-5	-	TRBJ2-5	CASRERETQYF	TGTGCCAGCAGGGAGAGGGAGACCCAGTACTTC
-	TRBV7-9	TRBD1	TRBJ1-1	CASSSYGLQGVTEAFF	TGTGCCAGCAGCTCGTATGGGCTCCAGGGGGTTACTGAAGCTTTCTTT
once	TRBV21-1	-	TRBJ2-2	CASSKAASGGRNTGELFF	TGTGCCAGCAGCAAAGCGGCTAGCGGGGGGCGAAACACCGGGGAGCTGTTTTTT
once	TRBV30	TRBD1	TRBJ2-3	CAWSSTGRIADTQYF	TGTGCCTGGAGTTCGACAGGGCGAATCGCAGATACGCAGTATTTT